Presented here are 29 T cell receptor beta chains from one specimen sequenced in a study of identical twins. In TCRdb, the 5' RACE reads were re-called with MiXCR into one record per CDR3 protein. The table includes some 560,000 distinct CDR3 sequences, over 8.5% detected once. The data were also submitted as part of a second study, on yellow fever vaccine responses in identical twins.

Sequenced sample: PBMCs. The receptors originated from a woman younger than 35 in good health.

The CDR3, as DNA: TGTGCCAGCAGCTCACATAAGAACACTGAAGCTTTCTTT. As protein: CASSSHKNTEAFF. This sequence joins TRBV3-1 and TRBJ1-1; D remains unclear. Germline CDR1 and CDR2: LGHDT and YNNKEL (reference sequence). V shed 5 bases and J shed 1 base, with 8 bases lying between them. The CDR3 is 13 residues long.

The V call is TRBV20-1, the J call TRBJ2-1; the match to TRBD2 covers 10 bases. Unmatched junction bases numbered 11, after V lost 6 bases and J lost 9 bases. This CDR3 spans 14 amino acids. The V gene's germline CDR1 is DFQATT and CDR2 SNEGSKA (reference sequence). In nucleotides, the CDR3 is TGCAGTGCCTCCCAGCGGGGGGGCTTGAGTGAGCAGTTCTTC. This gives the protein CSASQRGGLSEQFF.

This clonotype was found many times. The chain employs TRBV12-3 or TRBV12-4 and TRBJ2-7, with D perhaps TRBD2 (7 bases). Trimming removed 7 bases at V and 0 bases at J, with 16 bases between. This CDR3 comprises 15 residues. CDR3 coding DNA: TGTGCCAGCACGGACAGCGGGACACCCTCCTACGAGCAGTACTTC. It codes for CASTDSGTPSYEQYF.

This clonotype was seen ten or more times. The CDR3 reads CASRGTLHSYEQYF. In DNA, the CDR3 is TGTGCCAGCAGGGGAACTTTGCACTCCTACGAGCAGTACTTC. The V and J genes are TRBV6-1 and TRBJ2-7; unclear D gene. This CDR3 has 14 residues. Trimming took 6 bases from V and 0 from J, leaving 12 bases between them. Germline lookup yields CDR1 MNHNS and CDR2 SASEGT.

This clonotype was counted between two and nine times. The CDR3 region is CASSHDHTDTQYF. The CDR3 DNA reads TGCGCCAGCAGCCATGATCACACAGATACGCAGTATTTT. The rearrangement links TRBV4-1 to TRBJ2-3; no firm D call. The CDR3 runs 13 residues. V was pared by 3 bases and J by 2 bases, with 6 bases between. CDR1 is MGHRA, CDR2 YSYEKL, per germline.

This clonotype was detected many times. The genes are TRBV5-5 and TRBJ2-5; TRBD1 aligns across 7 bases. The CDR3 is 12 amino acids. Germline CDR1 and CDR2: SGHKS and YYEKEE (reference sequence). The trim removed 5 bases at V and 5 bases at J, leaving 3 bases unmatched. The CDR3 sequence is CASSTRGETQYF. Written as DNA, the CDR3 is TGTGCCAGCAGTACCAGGGGGGAGACCCAGTACTTC.

This clonotype occurred many times. J is TRBJ2-7 and V is TRBV29-1; perhaps TRBD2 as D (6 bases). The CDR3 is made up of 12 amino acids. CDR1 is SQVTM and CDR2 is ANQGSEA in the germline V gene. Written as DNA, the CDR3 is TGCGGCTGCGGGACGAATACCTACGAGCAGTACTTC. Residues: CGCGTNTYEQYF.

This clonotype was counted between two and nine times. CDR3 region: CASSVEIGTGVRRRATTDTQYF. The CDR3 coding sequence is TGTGCCAGCAGCGTGGAAATCGGGACAGGGGTTAGGAGGAGGGCCACGACAGATACGCAGTATTTT. The chain employs TRBV9 and TRBJ2-3; TRBD1 agrees at 10 bases. J was trimmed by 3 bases and V by 2 bases; bases with no gene match: 24. CDR3 length equals 22 residues. Germline V gene lookup returns CDR1 SGDLS and CDR2 YYNGEE.

There are many counts of this clonotype. The chain is built from TRBV24-1 and TRBJ2-4; TRBD1 or TRBD2 may be the D gene (5 bases each). CDR1 and CDR2 from the germline V gene are KGHDR and SFDVKD. The length of the CDR3 is 21 residues. V was shortened by 6 bases and J by 0 bases, with 29 bases between the two germline ends. The CDR3 region has the DNA TGTGCCACCAGTATACCGGTCAGGGAAGGGGAGAGAGGTATAGCCAAAAACATTCAGTACTTC. Protein: CATSIPVREGERGIAKNIQYF.

This clonotype showed up many times. The chain couples TRBV5-6 to TRBJ2-1; no clear D. The germline V and J ends were trimmed by 0 bases and 0 bases, with 7 bases remaining between them. The CDR3 runs 15 residues. The V gene's germline CDR1 is SGHDT and CDR2 YYEEEE. Here the CDR3 reads CASSLDTLSYNEQFF. CDR3 bases: TGTGCCAGCAGCTTGGACACACTCTCCTACAATGAGCAGTTCTTC.

This chain uses TRBV12-3 or TRBV12-4 with TRBJ1-5; D gene uncertain. V shed 1 base and J shed 3 bases, with 7 bases lying between them. The CDR3 is 14 residues long. CDR3 protein: CASSLVGFNQPQHF. For the CDR3, the DNA is TGTGCCAGCAGTTTAGTGGGGTTCAATCAGCCCCAGCATTTT.

This clonotype has ten or more counts. The rearrangement links TRBV4-3 to TRBJ2-7; 8 bases map to TRBD2. CDR3 length equals 15 residues. From germline, CDR1 is LGHNA and CDR2 YSLEER. V was pared by 1 base and J by 2 bases, with 4 bases of the junction left unmatched. The CDR3 loop is CASSQAPGLAYEQYF. The CDR3 nucleotides read TGCGCCAGCAGCCAAGCGCCGGGACTAGCCTACGAGCAGTACTTC.

This clonotype was recorded at least ten times. The chain carries TRBV13 and TRBJ2-7; D is possibly TRBD1 (7 bases). Germline V CDR1 and CDR2: PRHDT, FYEKMQ (reference sequence). The CDR3 sequence is 15 residues long. The V end lost 3 bases, the J end lost 1 base, and 13 bases lay between the germline ends. The CDR3 nucleotides read TGTGCCAGCAGCTTTAGACAGGGAGGATCCTACGAGCAGTACTTC. Amino acids: CASSFRQGGSYEQYF.

The table lists this clonotype with a few counts. The J gene is TRBJ1-2, the V gene TRBV9, with D hard to call. V was cut by 7 bases and J by 6 bases, with 10 bases left in between. The CDR3 loop spans 11 amino acids. Germline CDR1 is SGDLS and CDR2 is YYNGEE. The CDR3: CASQDVDGYTF. CDR3 sequence (DNA): TGTGCCAGCCAGGATGTGGATGGCTACACCTTC.

There are many counts of this clonotype. The rearrangement joins TRBV5-1 to TRBJ2-1, with D unclear. V dropped 0 bases and J dropped 3 bases, with 10 bases sitting between them. Germline V gene lookup returns CDR1 SGHRS and CDR2 YFSETQ. The CDR3 sequence is 15 residues long. The CDR3 here is CASSLDSNSYNEQFF. The CDR3 DNA is TGCGCCAGCAGCTTGGATTCGAACAGCTACAATGAGCAGTTCTTC.

Notes on this clonotype: A read error may be the cause here, since a much bigger clone is one base away. The rearrangement uses TRBV21-1 and TRBJ2-1; the table's D call, TRBD1, has no DNA check behind it. TRBV21-1 is marked as a pseudogene. The CDR3 extends over 12 amino acids. The CDR3 region is CATAPSRNEQFF. The CDR3 DNA sequence: TGTGCCACCGCCCCCTCCAGGAATGAGCAGTTCTTC.

The rearrangement links TRBV14 to TRBJ1-2; 8 bases map to TRBD1. Germline V gene lookup returns CDR1 SGHDN and CDR2 FVKESK. This CDR3 has 15 residues. V trimming: 0 bases; J trimming: 7 bases; junction bases outside the gene matches: 7. The CDR3 reads CASSQDSRGRGGYTF. Written as DNA, the CDR3 is TGTGCCAGCAGCCAAGATTCCAGGGGGCGCGGTGGCTACACCTTC.

This sequence joins TRBV6-2 or TRBV6-3 and TRBJ2-1; 7 bases are a match to TRBD2. V was clipped by 5 bases and J by 0 bases; unmatched bases: 13. The CDR3 is 18 residues long. Germline values: CDR1 MNHEY, CDR2 SVGEGT. Written as DNA, the CDR3 is TGTGCCAGCAGTCCCCTCACGTGGGGGAGGGCCTCCTACAATGAGCAGTTCTTC. Translating it yields CASSPLTWGRASYNEQFF.

This clonotype was recorded a few times. The genes are TRBV3-1 and TRBJ2-3; weak D call: TRBD2 (7 bases). The V and J ends lost 0 bases and 0 bases respectively, with 10 bases between them. Germline loops: CDR1 LGHDT, CDR2 YNNKEL (reference sequence). The CDR3 consists of 16 residues. CDR3 in amino acids: CASSQDKGGSTDTQYF. The DNA for the CDR3 is TGTGCCAGCAGCCAAGACAAGGGGGGGAGCACAGATACGCAGTATTTT.

This clonotype came up many times. In nucleotides, the CDR3 is TGCAGTAGAAGGGGGAGCTCCTACAATGAGCAGTTCTTC. This codes for CSRRGSSYNEQFF. V is TRBV20-1 and J is TRBJ2-1, with D possibly matching TRBD1 (6 bases). V shed 8 bases and J shed 0 bases, with 11 bases lying between them. The CDR3 is 13 residues long. From germline, CDR1 is DFQATT and CDR2 SNEGSKA (reference sequence).

There are many counts of this clonotype. This chain connects TRBV15 to TRBJ2-5, with D unclear. Germline assignment: CDR1 LNHNV and CDR2 YYDKDF (reference sequence). V lost 0 bases and J 4 bases, leaving 9 bases between the germline ends. The CDR3 is 14 amino acids. The CDR3 sequence: CATSRDRFAETQYF. The CDR3 region has the DNA TGTGCCACCAGCAGAGACAGATTCGCAGAGACCCAGTACTTC. Filled out from reference TRBV15 and TRBJ2-5, the complete variable domain reads DAMVIQNPRYQVTQFGKPVTLSCSQTLNHNVMYWYQQKSSQAPKLLFHYYDKDFNNEADTPDNFQSRRPNTSFCFLDIRSPGLGDTAMYLCATSRDRFAETQYFGPGTRLLVL.

CDR3 protein: CASSSKTGQSNQETQYF. CDR3 DNA sequence: TGCGCCAGCAGTTCGAAAACGGGACAGAGCAACCAAGAGACCCAGTACTTC. This chain joins TRBV5-1 and TRBJ2-5, with 7 bases lining up with TRBD1. The V gene end was trimmed by 5 bases and the J gene end by 0 bases; junction bases not matched to a gene: 13. Germline CDR1 reads SGHRS; CDR2 reads YFSETQ. The CDR3 is made up of 17 amino acids.

This clonotype came up many times. The chain is built from TRBV29-1 and TRBJ2-5, with D maybe TRBD1 (7 bases). The V end lost 5 bases, the J end lost 5 bases, and 12 bases lay between the germline ends. This CDR3 spans 12 amino acids. CDR1 is SQVTM and CDR2 is ANQGSEA in the germline V gene. For the CDR3, the DNA is TGCAGCGTTCACAGGGGACTGGAGACCCAGTACTTC. As protein: CSVHRGLETQYF. The complete variable domain, with remaining parts taken from reference TRBV29-1 and TRBJ2-5, reads SAVISQKPSRDICQRGTSLTIQCQVDSQVTMMFWYRQQPGQSLTLIATANQGSEATYESGFVIDKFPISRPNLTFSTLTVSNMSPEDSSIYLCSVHRGLETQYFGPGTRLLVL.

This clonotype has more than one count but fewer than ten. The V gene is TRBV28, the J gene TRBJ1-5, with a weak D call TRBD1 (5 bases). V was pared by 3 bases and J by 7 bases, with 13 bases between. Germline V gene sequence: CDR1 MDHEN, CDR2 SYDVKM. The CDR3 has 14 residues. The CDR3 DNA reads TGTGCCAGCAGTTTCCAGGGCGGTCTGCAGCCCCAGCATTTT. The encoded protein is CASSFQGGLQPQHF. The full variable domain, with the rest looked up from reference TRBV28 and TRBJ1-5, is DVKVTQSSRYLVKRTGEKVFLECVQDMDHENMFWYRQDPGLGLRLIYFSYDVKMKEKGDIPEGYSVSREKKERFSLILESASTNQTSMYLCASSFQGGLQPQHFGDGTRLSIL.

Ten or more counts support this clonotype. The V call is TRBV3-1, the J call TRBJ1-4; 7 nucleotides line up with TRBD1. CDR3 length: 17 residues. V trimming: 3 bases; J trimming: 0 bases; junction bases outside the gene matches: 7. Germline V gene data show CDR1 as LGHDT and CDR2 as YNNKEL (reference sequence). The CDR3 DNA sequence: TGTGCCAGCAGCCATAAGGGGGCTCTAGCAACTAATGAAAAACTGTTTTTT. Translating gives CASSHKGALATNEKLFF.

The rearrangement joins TRBV15 to TRBJ1-3; no definite D call. The CDR3 loop spans 17 amino acids. Between the trimmed V and J ends, which lost 0 bases and 0 bases, there was a span of 12 bases. Germline loops: CDR1 LNHNV, CDR2 YYDKDF (reference sequence). This CDR3 reads CATSREAIQASGNTIYF. CDR3 sequence (DNA): TGTGCCACCAGCAGAGAAGCGATCCAAGCCTCTGGAAACACCATATATTTT.

The chain is built from TRBV6-1 and TRBJ2-3, with 12 bases matching TRBD2. V shed 5 bases, J shed 5 bases, and the junction held 11 bases outside the gene matches. Per the germline V gene, CDR1 is MNHNS and CDR2 is SASEGT. The CDR3 runs to 17 residues. For the CDR3, the DNA is TGTGCCAGCAGTATAGGGCGACTAGCGGGAGCGGGAGATACGCAGTATTTT. Translated, it gives CASSIGRLAGAGDTQYF.

This clonotype appeared a few times. This sequence joins TRBV7-2 and TRBJ2-3; a possible D gene is TRBD1 (5 bases). Trimming shortened V by 0 bases and J by 2 bases, and 12 bases separated the two germline ends. Germline CDR1 reads SGHTA; CDR2 reads FQGNSA. This CDR3 is built from 16 residues. This CDR3 reads CASSLAGTGFTDTQYF. The DNA of the CDR3 is TGTGCCAGCAGCTTAGCGGGAACAGGTTTCACAGATACGCAGTATTTT.

This clonotype was detected only a few times. J is TRBJ1-3 and V is TRBV10-2; possible D gene TRBD1, 5 bases. This CDR3 comprises 14 residues. Germline V gene lookup returns CDR1 WSHSY and CDR2 SAAADI. V dropped 2 bases and J dropped 6 bases, with 11 bases sitting between them. CDR3 sequence reads: CASSEPGQQNTIYF. The CDR3 bases are TGCGCCAGCAGTGAGCCAGGGCAGCAAAACACCATATATTTT.